This T cell receptor (beta chain) was captured in a study of identical twins. Study results and limitations: Potential partial confounding of zero-insertion analyses by invariant MAIT and iNKT cells was noted.

Of note for this clonotype: Its matching antigen is unknown.

The cDNA had a unique molecular identifier and a template-switch universal primer site. TCRdb independently ran MiXCR on the 5' RACE reads; one entry per CDR3 protein. The table includes roughly 260,000 distinct CDR3 sequences, around 15% detected once. This CDR3 has 15 amino acids. The V and J ends lost 2 bases and 4 bases respectively, with 12 bases between them. Germline CDR1 is MNHEY and CDR2 is SVGEGT. Sequencing was performed on memory (CD45RO+) T cells sorted from blood. The clonotype was recovered from a woman aged 18-29 years in good health. The J gene is TRBJ2-1, the V gene TRBV6-2 or TRBV6-3; TRBD1 might be the D (5 bases). CDR3 in DNA: TGTGCCAGCAGTTACAGGGGTGTTCGATACAATGAGCAGTTCTTC. Translating it yields CASSYRGVRYNEQFF.